This T cell receptor (beta chain) was obtained from a study of CXCR3-negative and CXCR3-positive naive CD8 T cells. The TRB libraries of cDNA were built by UMI-labeled 5' RACE. No DNA is given; TCRdb re-called the 5' RACE reads and lists each CDR3 protein once. The sample table sets out 150,000 or so distinct CDR3 sequences. Findings and caveats of the study: With surface CD5 comparable between naive subsets, TCR strength was estimated using properties derived from the TRB CDR3. For memory CD8+ cells diversity was much lower, but both naive subsets had comparably high diversity. Higher TRB CDR3 hydrophobicity marked CXCR3-positive naive cells relative to CXCR3-negative naive cells.

Regarding this clonotype: Its antigen is not identified.

The CDR3 consists of 12 residues. The TCR was taken from a human donor in good health. Some clones in this sample may be carry-over from other donors' samples. The genes are TRBV12-3 or TRBV12-4 and TRBJ2-7; the TRBD1 assignment by TCRdb is unverifiable without DNA. The sample comprised naive CXCR3+ CD8+ T cells from blood. Subset given: CD45RO-CCR7+CD27+CD95- naive CD8+ T cells expressing CXCR3 (TNR3+). The CDR3 here is CASSPPHYEQYF.